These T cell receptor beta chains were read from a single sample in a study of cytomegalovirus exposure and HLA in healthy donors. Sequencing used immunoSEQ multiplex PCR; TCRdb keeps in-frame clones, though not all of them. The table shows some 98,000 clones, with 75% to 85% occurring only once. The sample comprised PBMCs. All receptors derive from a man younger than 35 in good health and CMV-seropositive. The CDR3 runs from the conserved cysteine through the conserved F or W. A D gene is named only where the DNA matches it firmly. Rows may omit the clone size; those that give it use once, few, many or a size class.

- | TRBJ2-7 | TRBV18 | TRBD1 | CASSPRQGRFYEQYF | TGTGCCAGCTCACCTCGACAGGGGAGATTCTACGAGCAGTACTTC
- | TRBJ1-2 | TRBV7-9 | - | CASSLAGSLGYGYTF | TGTGCCAGCAGCTTAGCCGGGAGCCTTGGCTATGGCTACACCTTC
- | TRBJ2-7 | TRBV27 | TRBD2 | CASSGTSGAYEQYF | TGTGCCAGCAGTGGGACTAGCGGGGCCTACGAGCAGTACTTC
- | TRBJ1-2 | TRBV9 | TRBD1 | CASNSDRTGGHGYTF | TGTGCCAGCAACTCTGACCGGACAGGGGGGCATGGCTACACCTTC
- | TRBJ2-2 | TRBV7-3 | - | CASSLRGPGELFF | TGTGCCAGCAGCTTAAGGGGGCCCGGGGAGCTGTTTTTT
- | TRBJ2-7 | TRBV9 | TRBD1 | CASSVGQGGGEQYF | TGTGCCAGCAGCGTGGGACAGGGAGGAGGCGAGCAGTACTTC
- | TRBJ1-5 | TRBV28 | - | CASSPGTPVNQPQHF | TGTGCCAGCAGCCCAGGGACACCCGTCAATCAGCCCCAGCATTTT
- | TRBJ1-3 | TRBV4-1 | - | CASSLKTGGLSGNTIYF | TGCGCCAGCAGCCTCAAGACAGGCGGACTCTCTGGAAACACCATATATTTT
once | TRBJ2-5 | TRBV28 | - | CASSKSPGHQQETQYF | TGTGCCAGCAGTAAAAGCCCGGGACACCAACAAGAGACCCAGTACTTC
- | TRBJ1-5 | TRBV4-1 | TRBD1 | CASSQPDRDNQPQHF | TGCGCCAGCAGCCAACCCGACAGGGACAATCAGCCCCAGCATTTT
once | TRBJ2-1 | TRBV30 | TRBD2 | CAWSVGLLAGGFSYNEQFF | TGTGCCTGGAGTGTAGGGTTATTAGCGGGGGGTTTTTCGTACAATGAGCAGTTCTTC
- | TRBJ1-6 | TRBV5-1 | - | CASSSRGFSYNSPLHF | TGCGCCAGCAGCTCTAGGGGATTCTCCTATAATTCACCCCTCCACTTT
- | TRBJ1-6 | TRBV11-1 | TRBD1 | CASETGVNSPLHF | TGTGCCAGCGAGACAGGGGTAAATTCACCCCTCCACTTT
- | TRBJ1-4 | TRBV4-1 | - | CASSQPGQNEKLFF | TGCGCCAGCAGCCAGCCCGGACAGAATGAAAAACTGTTTTTT
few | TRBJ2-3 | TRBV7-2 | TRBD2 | CASSLSRLSGVKDTQYF | TGTGCCAGCAGCTTAAGTCGTCTTAGCGGGGTAAAAGATACGCAGTATTTT
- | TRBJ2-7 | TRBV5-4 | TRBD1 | CASSSGQPYEQYF | TGTGCCAGCAGTTCGGGACAGCCCTACGAGCAGTACTTC
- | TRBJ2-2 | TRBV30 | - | CAWSLSGVGNTGELFF | TGTGCCTGGAGTCTATCAGGGGTGGGAAACACCGGGGAGCTGTTTTTT
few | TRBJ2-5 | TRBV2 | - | CASRRRSTETQYF | TGTGCCAGCAGACGGAGATCTACAGAGACCCAGTACTTC
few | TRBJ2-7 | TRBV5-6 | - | CASSFHYEQYF | TGTGCCAGCAGCTTCCATTACGAGCAGTACTTC
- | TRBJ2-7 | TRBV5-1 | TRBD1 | CASSSITGTGAYEQYF | TGCGCCAGCAGTTCAATTACCGGGACAGGGGCCTACGAGCAGTACTTC
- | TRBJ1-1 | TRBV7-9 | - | CASSAGVQEAFF | TGTGCCAGCAGCGCGGGAGTTCAGGAAGCTTTCTTT
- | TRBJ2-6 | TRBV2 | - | CASRQTGANVLTF | TGTGCCAGCAGACAGACTGGGGCCAACGTCCTGACTTTC
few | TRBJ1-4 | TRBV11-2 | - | CASRAGGDEKLFF | TGTGCCAGCAGGGCCGGGGGGGATGAAAAACTGTTTTTT
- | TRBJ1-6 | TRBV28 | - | CASSKRRGYNSPLHF | TGTGCCAGCAGTAAAAGGAGGGGTTATAATTCACCCCTCCACTTT
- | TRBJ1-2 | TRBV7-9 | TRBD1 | CASSHGPGQGSYGYTF | TGTGCCAGCAGCCACGGACCGGGACAGGGAAGCTATGGCTACACCTTC
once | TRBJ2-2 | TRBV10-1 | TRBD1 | CASSEHRGTNTGELFF | TGCGCCAGCAGTGAGCACAGGGGTACGAACACCGGGGAGCTGTTTTTT
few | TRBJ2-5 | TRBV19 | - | CASSISLQETQYF | TGTGCCAGTAGTATCTCTTTACAAGAGACCCAGTACTTC
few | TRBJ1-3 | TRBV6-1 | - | CASSALGGAAGNTIYF | TGTGCCAGCAGTGCGCTCGGAGGGGCTGCTGGAAACACCATATATTTT
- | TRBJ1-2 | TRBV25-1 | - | CASSVGRGGYTF | TGTGCCAGCAGTGTGGGGCGGGGGGGCTACACCTTC
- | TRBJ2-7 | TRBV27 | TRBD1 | CASSFGQGAEEQYF | TGTGCCAGCAGTTTCGGGCAGGGGGCGGAGGAGCAGTACTTC
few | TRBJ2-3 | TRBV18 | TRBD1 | CASSPYTGGITDTQYF | TGTGCCAGCTCACCGTACACAGGGGGAATTACAGATACGCAGTATTTT
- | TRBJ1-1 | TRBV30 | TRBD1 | CAWTRVGQGNTEAFF | TGTGCCTGGACGAGGGTTGGACAGGGGAACACTGAAGCTTTCTTT
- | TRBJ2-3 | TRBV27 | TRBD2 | CASTPGLAVVNTQYF | TGTGCCAGCACTCCGGGACTAGCGGTTGTGAATACGCAGTATTTT
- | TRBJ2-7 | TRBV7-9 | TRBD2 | CASSLPKDQIAGDPYEQYF | TGTGCCAGCAGCTTACCGAAAGACCAGATAGCGGGGGATCCCTACGAGCAGTACTTC
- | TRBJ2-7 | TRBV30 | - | CAWRDRGDEQYF | TGTGCCTGGAGGGACCGCGGGGACGAGCAGTACTTC
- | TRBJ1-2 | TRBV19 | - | CASSISPSGYGYTF | TGTGCCAGTAGTATCTCGCCCTCCGGCTATGGCTACACCTTC
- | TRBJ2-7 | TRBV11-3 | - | CASSSGRDYEQYF | TGTGCCAGCAGCTCCGGACGGGACTACGAGCAGTACTTC
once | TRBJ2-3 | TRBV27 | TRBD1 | CASSFLWTGGPDTQYF | TGTGCCAGCAGTTTTCTGTGGACAGGGGGCCCAGATACGCAGTATTTT
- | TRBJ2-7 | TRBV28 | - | CASRADRILTYEQYF | TGTGCCAGCAGGGCGGATCGGATTCTAACCTACGAGCAGTACTTC
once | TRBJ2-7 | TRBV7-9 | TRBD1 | CASSLGTGGPESYEQYF | TGTGCCAGCAGCTTAGGGACAGGGGGCCCCGAATCCTACGAGCAGTACTTC
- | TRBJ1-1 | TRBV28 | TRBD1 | CASLEQGVNTEAFF | TGTGCCAGCCTTGAACAGGGGGTGAACACTGAAGCTTTCTTT
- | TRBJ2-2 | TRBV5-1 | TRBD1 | CASSGGQAPTNTGELFF | TGCGCCAGCAGCGGGGGACAGGCCCCAACGAACACCGGGGAGCTGTTTTTT
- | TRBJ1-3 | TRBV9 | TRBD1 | CASSVGTGLNSGNTIYF | TGTGCCAGCAGCGTTGGGACAGGGCTTAACTCTGGAAACACCATATATTTT
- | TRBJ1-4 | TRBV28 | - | CASSPNEGWRTNEKLFF | TGTGCCAGCAGTCCAAATGAGGGATGGAGAACTAATGAAAAACTGTTTTTT
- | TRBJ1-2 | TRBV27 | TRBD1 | CASSSSLTGRGHGYTF | TGTGCCAGCAGTTCTTCCCTCACCGGCAGGGGGCATGGCTACACCTTC
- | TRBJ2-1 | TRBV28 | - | CASSFKRDRSYNEQFF | TGTGCCAGCAGTTTCAAGAGGGATCGCTCCTACAATGAGCAGTTCTTC
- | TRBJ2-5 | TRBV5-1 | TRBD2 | CASSFLTSREGETQYF | TGCGCCAGCAGCTTCTTGACCAGCCGGGAGGGGGAGACCCAGTACTTC
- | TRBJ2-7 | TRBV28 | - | CASSLLRQGSYEQYF | TGTGCCAGCAGTTTATTGCGCCAGGGCTCCTACGAGCAGTACTTC
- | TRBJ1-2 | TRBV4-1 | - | CASSLVKAGSPGDYGYTF | TGCGCCAGCAGTCTAGTAAAGGCAGGGAGCCCGGGGGACTATGGCTACACCTTC
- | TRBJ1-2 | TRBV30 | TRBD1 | CAWSEDRSGYYGYTF | TGTGCCTGGAGTGAGGACAGGTCCGGCTACTATGGCTACACCTTC
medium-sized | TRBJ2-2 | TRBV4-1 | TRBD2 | CASSYSGGNTGELFF | TGCGCCAGCAGTTATAGCGGGGGGAACACCGGGGAGCTGTTTTTT
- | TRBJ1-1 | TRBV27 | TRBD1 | CASSLRTGVGWTEAFF | TGTGCCAGCAGTCTCCGGACAGGGGTAGGGTGGACTGAAGCTTTCTTT
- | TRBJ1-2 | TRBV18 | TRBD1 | CASSPGQGTSYGYTF | TGTGCCAGCTCACCGGGACAGGGAACCTCTTATGGCTACACCTTC